This T cell receptor (beta chain) was obtained from a study of blood T cell repertoires in COVID-19. In the study overall: The United States, Italy and Spain provided the acute and convalescent COVID-19 samples. PBMCs, B-cell-depleted T cells, or T cells were the source of the cDNA or gDNA that made up the material.

In the study's own analysis: From reference gene primer amplification, estimates of nucleated cell counts were derived. TCRdb's table, derived via immunoSEQ multiplex PCR, lists solely in-frame clones and lacks some. That table gives V, J and clone size, and the DNA gave D and trimming. Among 55,000 to 70,000 clones listed, roughly 87% were seen once. The sample comprised peripheral blood. The receptor's source is a woman in her late teens or twenties with acute or convalescent COVID-19.

The CDR3 spells CASSGNNSPLHF. As DNA, the CDR3 is TGTGCCAGCAGCGGTAATAATTCACCCCTCCACTTT. This rearrangement joins TRBV6-4 to TRBJ1-6, with D uncertain. Per germline, CDR1 MRHNA and CDR2 SNTAGT. Trimming cost V 6 bases and J 5 bases, with 5 bases left between them. CDR3 size: 12 residues.